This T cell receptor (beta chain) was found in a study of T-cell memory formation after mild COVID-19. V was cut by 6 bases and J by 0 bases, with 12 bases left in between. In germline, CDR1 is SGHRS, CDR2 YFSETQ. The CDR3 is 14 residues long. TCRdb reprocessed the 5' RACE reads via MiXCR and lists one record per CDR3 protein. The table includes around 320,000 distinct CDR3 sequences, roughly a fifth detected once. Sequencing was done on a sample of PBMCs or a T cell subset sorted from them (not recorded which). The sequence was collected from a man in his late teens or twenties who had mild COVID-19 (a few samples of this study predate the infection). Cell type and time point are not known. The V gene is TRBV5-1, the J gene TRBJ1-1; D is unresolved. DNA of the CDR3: TGCGCCAGCAAGTTGGTTCAAATGAACACTGAAGCTTTCTTT. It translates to CASKLVQMNTEAFF.